Shown below are 27 T cell receptor beta chains from a single sample sequenced in a study of blood T cell repertoires in COVID-19. This table comes from immunoSEQ multiplex PCR, and its TCRdb copy is limited to in-frame clones, with some not included. There are 150,000 to 200,000 clones in the sample; approximately 87% occur only once, and over 9.5% lies in the top ten. Sequenced: peripheral blood. The receptors derive from a woman in her sixties with COVID-19, enrolled during active disease.

The chain joins TRBV29-1 to TRBJ2-3; 8 bases map to TRBD2. The V and J ends lost 4 bases and 6 bases, in that order; junction bases with no gene match: 12. The V gene's germline CDR1 is SQVTM and CDR2 ANQGSEA. CDR3 length: 15 residues. This CDR3 is CSVGTSGGVGDTQYF. DNA of the CDR3: TGCAGCGTTGGCACTAGCGGAGGGGTTGGCGATACGCAGTATTTT.

This clone was seen a few times. V gene TRBV14 combines with J gene TRBJ2-7; 8 nucleotides line up with TRBD2. The CDR3 is 15 amino acids. The J segment lost 2 bases and the V segment lost 2 bases, leaving 5 bases of the junction unmatched. Germline V gene sequence: CDR1 SGHDN, CDR2 FVKESK. CDR3 loop: CASSQLGREAYEQYF. CDR3 nucleotides: TGTGCCAGCAGCCAACTGGGGCGGGAGGCCTACGAGCAGTACTTC. The full variable domain, its missing parts supplied by reference TRBV14 and TRBJ2-7, is EAGVTQFPSHSVIEKGQTVTLRCDPISGHDNLYWYRRVMGKEIKFLLHFVKESKQDESGMPNNRFLAERTGGTYSTLKVQPAELEDSGVYFCASSQLGREAYEQYFGPGTRLTVT.

The V and J genes are TRBV19 and TRBJ1-6; 8 positions agree with TRBD1. With 3 bases clipped from V and 5 bases from J, the junction kept 6 bases outside the gene matches. CDR1 LNHDA and CDR2 SQIVND come from the germline V gene (reference sequence). This CDR3 is 16 amino acids long. The CDR3 DNA sequence: TGTGCCAGTAGTATGGGGGACAGGAACAATAATTCACCCCTCCACTTT. Protein: CASSMGDRNNNSPLHF.

The chain employs TRBV3-1 (or the pseudogene TRBV3-2) and TRBJ2-4; 10 bases are a match to TRBD1. The CDR3 extends over 15 amino acids. The V gene's germline CDR1 is LGHDT and CDR2 YNNKEL (reference sequence). Germline trimming cut 8 bases from V and 8 bases from J; bases unmatched to any gene: 12. Written as DNA, the CDR3 is TGTGCCAGCGCCCGCCCGACAGGGGGCGGATACATTCAGTACTTC. Protein sequence: CASARPTGGGYIQYF.

The chain carries TRBV30 and TRBJ2-7; 15 nucleotides align to TRBD2. Trimming removed 5 bases from V and 7 bases from J; junction bases left unmatched: 6. Germline values: CDR1 GTSNPN, CDR2 SVGIG (reference sequence). The CDR3 is made up of 14 amino acids. CDR3 coding DNA: TGTGCCTGGGATAGGACTAGCGGGAGGGATGAGCAGTACTTC. This translates into CAWDRTSGRDEQYF.

J is TRBJ2-2 and V is TRBV27, with 9 bases identical to TRBD1. V dropped 5 bases and J dropped 6; count of bases not matched to a gene: 7. Germline CDR1 MNHEY, CDR2 SMNVEV (reference sequence). The CDR3 consists of 15 residues. CDR3 DNA sequence: TGTGCCAGCAGTGTTACAGGGGGCAGGGCCGGGGAGCTGTTTTTT. Its translation is CASSVTGGRAGELFF.

This sequence joins TRBV19 and TRBJ2-3, with 12 bases that match TRBD2. Germline lookup yields CDR1 LNHDA and CDR2 SQIVND (reference sequence). The CDR3 is 17 residues long. The J segment lost 1 base and the V segment lost 4 bases, leaving 6 bases of the junction unmatched. The CDR3 reads CASSNRLAGVGTDTQYF. The CDR3 DNA is TGTGCCAGTAGTAATCGACTAGCGGGAGTTGGCACAGATACGCAGTATTTT.

The chain uses TRBV10-3 and TRBJ2-7; 8 bases line up with TRBD2. CDR1 ENHRY and CDR2 SYGVKD come from the germline V gene. The CDR3 runs 13 residues. V lost 10 bases and J lost 3; bases outside the gene matches: 8. The CDR3 sequence is CATTSGPYYEQYF. In DNA form, the CDR3 reads TGTGCCACTACTAGCGGACCCTACTACGAGCAGTACTTC.

The chain carries TRBV5-6 and TRBJ1-2; D ambiguous. In germline, CDR1 is SGHDT, CDR2 YYEEEE. V lost 0 bases and J lost 4, with 7 bases in between. This CDR3 has 13 amino acids. CDR3 sequence reads: CASSLGAIYGYTF. CDR3 DNA sequence: TGTGCCAGCAGCTTGGGGGCCATCTATGGCTACACCTTC.

J is TRBJ2-2 and V is TRBV7-3; no clear D. The V and J ends lost 2 bases and 6 bases respectively, with 7 bases between them. Germline CDR1 reads SGHTA; CDR2 reads FQGTGA. The CDR3 is 13 residues long. The CDR3 sequence is CASSLFLSGELFF. The CDR3 DNA reads TGTGCCAGCAGCTTATTTCTTTCCGGGGAGCTGTTTTTT.

This clone came up a few times. The V call is TRBV2, the J call TRBJ1-5; 7 nucleotides align to TRBD1. Germline CDR1 and CDR2: SNHLY and FYNNEI. The CDR3 has 14 residues. V was clipped by 7 bases and J by 5 bases; unmatched bases: 8. CDR3 sequence reads: CASTGGGGDQPQHF. The CDR3 DNA sequence: TGTGCCAGCACCGGTGGAGGGGGCGATCAGCCCCAGCATTTT.

This clone has a single count. J is TRBJ2-1 and V is TRBV24-1, with 8 positions matching TRBD2. This CDR3 has 16 residues. The V segment lost 1 base and the J segment 6 bases; nucleotides outside the gene matches: 7. Germline-derived CDR1 and CDR2 are KGHDR and SFDVKD. CDR3 sequence reads: CATSDLAGEAGNEQFF. Here the CDR3 DNA reads TGTGCCACCAGTGATTTAGCGGGAGAGGCGGGCAATGAGCAGTTCTTC.

This chain uses TRBV5-1 with TRBJ2-7, with a possible D match to TRBD1 (6 bases). The CDR3 is 15 residues long. CDR1 is SGHRS and CDR2 is YFSETQ in the germline V gene. V shed 0 bases and J shed 2 bases, with 12 bases lying between them. The CDR3 is CASSLEQGGTYEQYF. CDR3 coding DNA: TGCGCCAGCAGCTTGGAACAGGGTGGCACCTACGAGCAGTACTTC. The full variable domain, rest sourced from reference TRBV5-1 and TRBJ2-7, is KAGVTQTPRYLIKTRGQQVTLSCSPISGHRSVSWYQQTPGQGLQFLFEYFSETQRNKGNFPGRFSGRQFSNSRSEMNVSTLELGDSALYLCASSLEQGGTYEQYFGPGTRLTVT.

The chain combines TRBV27 with TRBJ2-1; TRBD2 agrees at 15 bases. The V and J ends lost 11 bases and 7 bases, in that order; junction bases with no gene match: 15. CDR1 and CDR2 (germline): MNHEY, SMNVEV (reference sequence). CDR3 length: 17 residues. The CDR3 sequence: CAGLAGGPSEILNEQFF. CDR3 DNA: TGTGCCGGACTAGCGGGAGGGCCCTCGGAGATTTTGAATGAGCAGTTCTTC.

CDR3 nucleotide sequence: TGTGCCAGCTCACCGGTGGTCGGACAGGGCGAGACCCAGTACTTC. Amino acid sequence: CASSPVVGQGETQYF. This chain joins TRBV18 and TRBJ2-5; 8 bases match TRBD1. Per the germline V gene, CDR1 is KGHSH and CDR2 is LQKENI. Losses at the gene ends were 3 bases for V and 5 bases for J; bases not matched to a gene: 8. CDR3 length: 15 residues.

The rearrangement joins TRBV27 to TRBJ2-1, with D unclear. V shed 4 bases and J shed 7 bases, with 8 bases lying between them. The CDR3 has 12 residues. Germline loops: CDR1 MNHEY, CDR2 SMNVEV (reference sequence). DNA of the CDR3: TGTGCCAGCAGTTACGGTCGGAATGAGCAGTTCTTC. Its translation: CASSYGRNEQFF.

The chain carries TRBV7-9 and TRBJ1-5; D is possibly TRBD1 (6 bases). The CDR3 sequence is 16 residues long. Germline assignment: CDR1 SEHNR and CDR2 FQNEAQ (reference sequence). V was trimmed by 5 bases and J by 4 bases, leaving 18 bases between them. CDR3 amino acids: CASSPAPGHPNQPQHF. The CDR3 DNA reads as TGTGCCAGCAGCCCCGCCCCGGGACATCCGAATCAGCCCCAGCATTTT.

The count of this clone is one. V gene TRBV6-5 combines with J gene TRBJ1-2, with D perhaps matching TRBD1 (6 bases). Deletions cut 4 bases from V and 7 bases from J, with 19 bases between. The CDR3 is 15 amino acids. The V gene's germline CDR1 is MNHEY and CDR2 SVGAGI. Here the CDR3 reads CASSFPGGARGGYTF. CDR3 nucleotides: TGTGCCAGCAGTTTCCCCGGGGGGGCGCGCGGTGGCTACACCTTC.

The chain combines TRBV11-3 with TRBJ2-5; 9 positions agree with TRBD2. The germline gives CDR1 SGHNT, CDR2 YENEEA. This CDR3 comprises 18 residues. Trimming took 3 bases from V and 1 from J; bases not matched to a gene: 12. The CDR3 region has the DNA TGTGCCAGCAGCTTTCTTTCAACTGGACTAGCGAGCCAAGAGACCCAGTACTTC. Its translation: CASSFLSTGLASQETQYF.

This clone showed up just a few times. The chain uses TRBV11-2 and TRBJ2-7; 7 bases are a match to TRBD2. Trimming cost V 4 bases and J 0 bases; bases outside gene matches: 9. This CDR3 region has 16 residues. CDR1 SGHAT and CDR2 FQNNGV come from the germline V gene. CDR3 DNA sequence: TGTGCCAGCAGCTCCAACCTAGCGGTCCACTCCTACGAGCAGTACTTC. It yields the protein CASSSNLAVHSYEQYF.

The genes are TRBV9 and TRBJ2-3; TRBD2 matches at 12 bases. The junction had 4 bases not matched to a gene; V was cut back by 0 bases and J by 5 bases. Germline V gene lookup returns CDR1 SGDLS and CDR2 YYNGEE. This CDR3 is built from 16 residues. The DNA of the CDR3 is TGTGCCAGCAGCGTAGGGCTAGCGGGAGGGGAAGATACGCAGTATTTT. Translation gives CASSVGLAGGEDTQYF.

V gene TRBV29-1 combines with J gene TRBJ2-6; 12 bases map to TRBD1. There are 19 residues in the CDR3. Germline loops: CDR1 SQVTM, CDR2 ANQGSEA. The junction had 13 bases not matched to a gene; V was cut back by 7 bases and J by 0 bases. CDR3 nucleotide sequence: TGCAGCGCCCTACAGAGGGGACAGGGGGCCAGCTCTGGGGCCAACGTCCTGACTTTC. It yields the protein CSALQRGQGASSGANVLTF. Full variable domain (remainder filled in from reference TRBV29-1 and TRBJ2-6): SAVISQKPSRDICQRGTSLTIQCQVDSQVTMMFWYRQQPGQSLTLIATANQGSEATYESGFVIDKFPISRPNLTFSTLTVSNMSPEDSSIYLCSALQRGQGASSGANVLTFGAGSRLTVL.

CDR3 nucleotide sequence: TGTGCCAGAGGCCCGGCGGACAGGGTGATCTACGAGCAGTACTTC. Protein sequence: CARGPADRVIYEQYF. This sequence joins TRBV11-3 and TRBJ2-7, with 8 bases fitting TRBD1. CDR1 and CDR2 (germline): SGHNT, YENEEA. This CDR3 comprises 15 residues. J gave up 3 bases and V 9 bases, and 13 bases lay outside the gene matches.

The chain employs TRBV2 and TRBJ1-5; D is possibly TRBD1 (6 bases). V dropped 3 bases and J dropped 4 bases, with 10 bases sitting between them. From germline, CDR1 is SNHLY and CDR2 FYNNEI. This CDR3 has 14 residues. DNA for the CDR3: TGTGCCAGCAGTGACAGGGGCAGGAATCAGCCCCAGCATTTT. The encoded protein is CASSDRGRNQPQHF.

V and J are TRBV19 and TRBJ1-4; 7 positions agree with TRBD1. The CDR3 is made up of 13 amino acids. The V gene end was trimmed by 8 bases and the J gene end by 8 bases; junction bases not matched to a gene: 8. Germline lookup yields CDR1 LNHDA and CDR2 SQIVND (reference sequence). The CDR3 sequence: CASRRGREEKLFF. The CDR3, as DNA: TGTGCCAGTCGAAGGGGGCGCGAGGAAAAACTGTTTTTT.

This sequence joins TRBV14 and TRBJ2-5, with D possibly matching TRBD2 (6 bases). The CDR3 is made up of 17 amino acids. Trimming left V 0 bases short and J 4 bases short, with 18 bases between. Germline V gene sequence: CDR1 SGHDN, CDR2 FVKESK. The CDR3 loop is CASSQELTWGDSETQYF. The DNA of the CDR3 is TGTGCCAGCAGCCAAGAGCTAACTTGGGGGGATTCAGAGACCCAGTACTTC.

The chain recombines TRBV10-3 with TRBJ2-7; TRBD2 matches 7 bases. The V gene end was trimmed by 3 bases and the J gene end by 4 bases; junction bases not matched to a gene: 12. The CDR3 sequence is 16 residues long. Germline assignment: CDR1 ENHRY and CDR2 SYGVKD. The CDR3, as DNA: TGTGCCATCAGTGACGGGGGTTTTACAGCGGGATACGAGCAGTACTTC. Translated: CAISDGGFTAGYEQYF.